This entry describes one T cell receptor beta chain. A few counts support this clonotype. Its antigen remains undetermined. One base away there is no much larger clone; base qualities are not given. The data stem from a study of blood T cells in healthy people across ages (dated by TCRdb to between 2014 and 2017). With respect to the entire study: In model experiments, template switching captured about one uniquely barcoded TCR beta cDNA molecule for every two T cells. The study measured age-related changes in TCR beta repertoire diversity using deep sequencing normalized with unique cDNA molecular identifiers. The donors were divided into four age groups: young (average around 17 years), middle-aged (about 40), aged (about 61) and long-lived (about 90). To avoid experimental bias, donors of different ages were randomly spread across the sequencing lanes. For two donors (one aged 18 to 30 and one aged 80 or older), the study analyzed two additional independent replicas of 1 million unique cDNA reads from the same blood draw.

The library came from 5' RACE. Instrument on record: Illumina HiSeq 2500. A second PCR of 7 to 11 cycles was run with a J-beta primer mix and a sample-barcoded 5' primer. Each TCR beta cDNA molecule received a unique molecular identifier from a template-switch 5' adaptor carrying 12 random nucleotides. Each sample yielded at least 2.5 million CDR3-containing paired-end reads. The Mint cDNA synthesis kit, primed by a TRBC-specific oligonucleotide, was used to synthesize first-strand cDNA from all RNA. All cDNA was treated with uracil-DNA glycosylase and then went through a first 18-cycle PCR with the universal primers M1SS and BC2_uni_R. In the paper's pipeline: Normalization of each sample was performed by random selection of 1 million high-quality reads, each carrying a distinct molecular identifier. Reads sharing molecular identifiers were discarded rather than binned into consensus sequences. MiTCR, run with a Q25 quality threshold and the strictest error-elimination algorithm, handled CDR3 identification, clonotype clustering and error correction. A nonparametric unseen species model with Euler transformation was used to estimate lower-bound total TCR beta diversity. TCRdb reanalyzed the raw reads on its own, using fastp at Q25 for trimming and MiXCR for clone calling, and kept in-frame beta chains. Identical CDR3 proteins give one entry, which carries the most common genes and DNA. None of the V and J calls come from the authors' own analysis; TCRdb made them. For this sample there are 600,000 to 650,000 distinct CDR3 sequences; around three fifths appear just once. The top ten clones comprise 30% to 40% of the sample.

V is clipped by 6 bases and J by 3 bases, and the sequence between their germline boundaries is 18 bases long. The CDR3 starts with the cysteine, ends with the phenylalanine, and has 14 residues. Here the CDR3 DNA is all that survives: 42 bases in frame from base 1. CDR1 and CDR2 are drawn from the germline V gene (reference sequence): DFQATT, SNEGSKA. General study outcomes and caveats: Observed TCR beta diversity per million T cells fell roughly linearly with age, and a significant reduction was already apparent by age about 38. Estimates of total diversity based on one million sequenced T cells were regarded as lower bounds and as underestimates. Compared with the aged group, the long-lived group had more naive CD4+ T cells, fewer expanded clones and increased TCR diversity, a pattern suggesting age selection. Observed TCR beta diversity correlated strongly with the percentage of naive T cells measured by flow cytometry. Because profiling used bulk unsorted PBMCs, naive and antigen-experienced compartments could not be compared conclusively. Donor CMV infection status was unknown, potentially confounding age-related changes in expanded clonotypes.

Donors were approximately 42 systemically healthy Caucasian individuals from Russia aged roughly 6 to 100 years. Roughly 11 milliliters of peripheral blood were drawn from each donor into EDTA-treated Vacutainer tubes. PBMCs were isolated by Ficoll-Paque density-gradient centrifugation, with at least 6 million obtained per sample. Trizol reagent was used to extract total RNA from PBMCs, with at least 5.5 micrograms per sample. The percentages of naive CD45RAhigh/CD27high T cells were determined by flow cytometry on a PBMC aliquot from every donor. The origin of this receptor is a man in his fifties or sixties in good health. Sequenced material: blood. The rearrangement combines TRBV20-1 with TRBJ2-7; TRBD1 is a possible D gene, resting on 8 matching bases. The encoded CDR3 is CSALVDRDYYEQYF. The sequenced DNA is TGCAGTGCCTTAGTGGACAGGGACTACTACGAGCAGTACTTC.